One sample yielded the 21 T cell receptor beta chains listed below, sequenced in a study of cytomegalovirus exposure and HLA in healthy donors. 13 Jbeta primers and 60 Vbeta primers were used for the PCR. The table came from immunoSEQ multiplex PCR; TCRdb's copy has only in-frame clones and leaves some out. The sample lists 150,000 to 180,000 clones; 65% to 80% were seen once. Sequencing used PBMCs. Source of these receptors: a woman in her forties in good health and CMV-seronegative.

The rearrangement uses TRBV5-1 and TRBJ2-1, with unresolved D. The CDR3 is made up of 11 amino acids. Germline V gene sequence: CDR1 SGHRS, CDR2 YFSETQ. V lost 6 bases and J 7 bases, leaving 8 bases between the germline ends. The DNA of the CDR3 is TGCGCCAGCACGCTAAGAAATGAGCAGTTCTTC. Protein: CASTLRNEQFF.

The chain uses TRBV9 and TRBJ2-3; D unclear. There are 15 residues in the CDR3. Trimming took off 0 bases at V and 0 bases at J, with 8 bases between the two ends. Germline V gives CDR1 SGDLS, CDR2 YYNGEE. CDR3 protein: CASSVELTSTDTQYF. CDR3 DNA sequence: TGTGCCAGCAGCGTAGAACTAACTAGCACAGATACGCAGTATTTT.

The CDR3 is CASSQQGGNTIYF. The CDR3, as DNA: TGTGCCAGCAGCCAACAGGGGGGGAACACCATATATTTT. V usage is TRBV11-3 and J usage is TRBJ1-3; 8 bases agree with TRBD1. J lost 7 bases, V lost 5 bases, and 4 bases had no gene match. Germline CDR1 is SGHNT and CDR2 is YENEEA. The CDR3 loop spans 13 amino acids.

The chain carries TRBV7-9 and TRBJ2-7, with 9 bases lining up with TRBD1. The V gene end was trimmed by 8 bases and the J gene end by 3 bases; junction bases not matched to a gene: 11. This CDR3 region has 15 residues. Germline CDR1 is SEHNR and CDR2 is FQNEAQ (reference sequence). CDR3 sequence (DNA): TGTGCCAGCGGCAAGGGACAGGGTGATTTCTACGAGCAGTACTTC. Amino acid sequence: CASGKGQGDFYEQYF.

The chain employs TRBV6-6 and TRBJ2-7, with 7 bases lining up with TRBD2. The CDR3 is 10 residues long. Trimming cost V 4 bases and J 13 bases; bases outside gene matches: 4. Germline V gene sequence: CDR1 MNHNY, CDR2 SVGAGI (reference sequence). CDR3 amino acids: CASSCRDYYF. The CDR3 nucleotides are TGTGCCAGCAGTTGCCGGGACTACTACTTC.

J is TRBJ1-5 and V is TRBV6-1; unclear D gene. Germline loops: CDR1 MNHNS, CDR2 SASEGT. The length of the CDR3 is 15 residues. V lost 6 bases to trimming and J lost 4 bases, with 16 bases between them. The CDR3 DNA sequence: TGTGCCAGCAGGGGAGGGAGAGGTGGAAATCAGCCCCAGCATTTT. Encoded protein: CASRGGRGGNQPQHF.

The chain links TRBV7-9 to TRBJ2-2; possible D gene TRBD2, 6 bases. The V gene's germline CDR1 is SEHNR and CDR2 FQNEAQ (reference sequence). The V end lost 2 bases, the J end lost 2 bases, and 12 bases lay between the germline ends. The CDR3 is made up of 16 amino acids. This CDR3 is CASSLSGLPNTGELFF. DNA of the CDR3: TGTGCCAGCAGCTTATCGGGACTCCCTAACACCGGGGAGCTGTTTTTT.

The V and J genes are TRBV7-8 and TRBJ1-5, with TRBD1 matching over 11 bases. Unmatched junction bases numbered 12, after V lost 5 bases and J lost 6 bases. CDR3 length: 17 amino acids. The germline V gene encodes CDR1 SGHVS and CDR2 FQNEAQ. The CDR3 spells CASSRYGDRGSSQPQHF. The CDR3 nucleotides are TGTGCCAGCAGCCGCTATGGGGACAGGGGGTCGAGTCAGCCCCAGCATTTT.

V is TRBV30 and J is TRBJ1-5, with 10 bases identical to TRBD1. J lost 9 bases, V lost 7 bases, and 15 bases had no gene match. The CDR3 has 15 amino acids. Germline-derived CDR1 and CDR2 are GTSNPN and SVGIG (reference sequence). CDR3 DNA sequence: TGTGCCTCTTCAACACGGGACAGGGGAACTGGGCCCCAGCATTTT. Its translation is CASSTRDRGTGPQHF.

The chain employs TRBV18 and TRBJ2-7, with TRBD1 matching 11 bases. The J segment lost 2 bases and the V segment lost 3 bases, leaving 3 bases of the junction unmatched. This CDR3 spans 15 amino acids. Germline CDR1 is KGHSH and CDR2 is LQKENI. The CDR3 protein is CASSPPGQGAYEQYF. As DNA, the CDR3 is TGTGCCAGCTCACCCCCGGGACAGGGGGCCTACGAGCAGTACTTC.

The chain joins TRBV11-3 to TRBJ1-1, with D hard to call. Trimming took off 1 base at V and 6 bases at J, with 6 bases between the two ends. The germline CDR1 and CDR2 sequences are SGHNT and YENEEA. This CDR3 contains 12 residues. The CDR3 here is CASSLGQAEAFF. The CDR3 DNA sequence: TGTGCCAGCAGCTTAGGGCAGGCTGAAGCTTTCTTT. The whole variable domain, filled in from reference TRBV11-3 and TRBJ1-1, reads EAGVVQSPRYKIIEKKQPVAFWCNPISGHNTLYWYLQNLGQGPELLIRYENEEAVDDSQLPKDRFSAERLKGVDSTLKIQPAELGDSAVYLCASSLGQAEAFFGQGTRLTVV.

This rearrangement joins TRBV7-2 to TRBJ1-1; 8 nucleotides line up with TRBD1. Per the germline V gene, CDR1 is SGHTA and CDR2 is FQGNSA. The ends lost 4 bases at V and 6 bases at J; junction bases unmatched: 1. There are 12 residues in the CDR3. The CDR3 DNA follows: TGTGCCAGCAGCTCGGACAGGGCTGAAGCTTTCTTT. The encoded protein is CASSSDRAEAFF.

This clone was seen only once. V is TRBV9 and J is TRBJ2-3; 8 bases are a match to TRBD1. Germline V gene lookup returns CDR1 SGDLS and CDR2 YYNGEE. With 0 bases clipped from V and 4 bases from J, the junction kept 4 bases outside the gene matches. The CDR3 has 15 residues. The CDR3 loop reads CASSVGAGGADTQYF. In nucleotides, the CDR3 is TGTGCCAGCAGCGTAGGCGCAGGGGGCGCAGATACGCAGTATTTT.

This chain links TRBV6-6 with TRBJ2-1, with a tentative D call TRBD1 (7 bases). The CDR3 contains 14 residues. Trimming shortened V by 2 bases and J by 11 bases, and 16 bases separated the two germline ends. Germline V CDR1 and CDR2: MNHNY, SVGAGI (reference sequence). The CDR3 loop reads CASSYPEGAAKQFF. The CDR3, as DNA: TGTGCCAGCAGTTACCCGGAGGGGGCCGCAAAGCAGTTCTTC.

This sequence joins TRBV5-1 and TRBJ1-1; tentatively, D is TRBD1 (5 bases). Trimming shortened V by 4 bases and J by 0 bases, and 13 bases separated the two germline ends. CDR3 size: 15 residues. The germline V gene has CDR1 SGHRS and CDR2 YFSETQ. CDR3 sequence (DNA): TGCGCCAGCAGCGAGAGGCAGGGCGTGAACACTGAAGCTTTCTTT. Translating gives CASSERQGVNTEAFF.

The V call is TRBV5-1, the J call TRBJ2-5; weak D call: TRBD1 (6 bases). The CDR3 runs 13 residues. Germline V lookup: CDR1 SGHRS, CDR2 YFSETQ. Trimming removed 7 bases at V and 2 bases at J, with 12 bases between. CDR3 loop: CASRTDFQETQYF. Written as DNA, the CDR3 is TGCGCCAGCCGGACAGACTTTCAAGAGACCCAGTACTTC. The variable domain in full, with the rest retrieved from reference TRBV5-1 and TRBJ2-5, is KAGVTQTPRYLIKTRGQQVTLSCSPISGHRSVSWYQQTPGQGLQFLFEYFSETQRNKGNFPGRFSGRQFSNSRSEMNVSTLELGDSALYLCASRTDFQETQYFGPGTRLLVL.

V gene TRBV20-1 combines with J gene TRBJ1-1; no definite D call. The CDR3 runs to 11 residues. The germline gives CDR1 DFQATT, CDR2 SNEGSKA (reference sequence). The V end lost 7 bases, the J end lost 3 bases, and 9 bases lay between the germline ends. CDR3 DNA: TGCAGTGTGCCAGATTACACTGAAGCTTTCTTT. Amino acids: CSVPDYTEAFF.

CDR3 DNA sequence: TGTGCCAGCAGCTTGATCGGGGGAGTTAATGAAAAACTGTTTTTT. Translated, it gives CASSLIGGVNEKLFF. The chain has TRBV5-6 and TRBJ1-4, with D perhaps matching TRBD1 (5 bases). Germline V lookup: CDR1 SGHDT, CDR2 YYEEEE. The CDR3 has 15 amino acids. V was shortened by 1 base and J by 4 bases, with 11 bases between the two germline ends.

This chain links TRBV6-1 with TRBJ2-1; tentative D call: TRBD2 (6 bases). Germline V lookup: CDR1 MNHNS, CDR2 SASEGT. The germline V and J ends were trimmed by 5 bases and 3 bases, with 14 bases remaining between them. CDR3 length equals 15 residues. DNA of the CDR3: TGTGCCAGCAGTCCCGGAGGAGGGGACTACAATGAGCAGTTCTTC. It specifies CASSPGGGDYNEQFF.

The CDR3 reads CAWRIVTQPQHF. The CDR3 DNA sequence: TGTGCCTGGAGAATAGTCACTCAGCCCCAGCATTTT. The V and J genes are TRBV30 and TRBJ1-5; D is ambiguous. V was trimmed by 3 bases and J by 6 bases, leaving 9 bases between them. This CDR3 contains 12 residues. CDR1 and CDR2 from the germline V gene are GTSNPN and SVGIG (reference sequence).

The chain couples TRBV5-6 to TRBJ1-2, with 11 positions matching TRBD1. CDR1 and CDR2 (germline): SGHDT, YYEEEE. The ends lost 2 bases at V and 4 bases at J; junction bases unmatched: 7. The CDR3 is 16 residues long. The CDR3 loop is CASSLRTGGSTYGYTF. The CDR3 bases are TGTGCCAGCAGCTTACGGACAGGGGGCTCCACCTATGGCTACACCTTC.